These 27 T cell receptor beta chains were sequenced from one sample in a study of cytomegalovirus exposure and HLA in healthy donors. Generated by immunoSEQ multiplex PCR, the TCRdb table keeps only in-frame clones and is missing some. The sample lists 100,000 to 150,000 clones, around 95% occurring once. Sequenced input: PBMCs. These receptors were obtained from a man between 18 and 29 years old in good health and CMV-seronegative.

In nucleotides, the CDR3 is TGTGCCAGCAGCGTAGATGTTGAGGACGAGCAGTACTTC. Its translation: CASSVDVEDEQYF. The chain carries TRBV9 and TRBJ2-7; D uncertain. V was cut by 0 bases and J by 5 bases, with 9 bases left in between. Per the germline V gene, CDR1 is SGDLS and CDR2 is YYNGEE. The CDR3 totals 13 residues.

The CDR3 DNA is TGTGCCAGCAGCTTATCAGGGGCGGCCTTGAACACTGAAGCTTTCTTT. It is translated as CASSLSGAALNTEAFF. The chain carries TRBV11-2 and TRBJ1-1, with D possibly TRBD1 on 6 matching bases. The V and J ends lost 2 bases and 0 bases respectively, with 13 bases between them. The CDR3 spans 16 residues. The germline V gene has CDR1 SGHAT and CDR2 FQNNGV.

CDR3 in amino acids: CASSRGGVWTEAFF. Here the CDR3 DNA reads TGTGCCAGCAGCCGCGGGGGGGTGTGGACTGAAGCTTTCTTT. This rearrangement joins TRBV11-2 to TRBJ1-1, with D possibly matching TRBD1 (5 bases). The V gene's germline CDR1 is SGHAT and CDR2 FQNNGV. The CDR3 is 14 amino acids. Trimming removed 5 bases from V and 5 bases from J, with 15 bases in between.

The chain links TRBV28 to TRBJ1-2; 10 positions agree with TRBD1. CDR1 and CDR2 (germline): MDHEN, SYDVKM. This CDR3 spans 17 amino acids. Unmatched junction bases numbered 11, after V lost 3 bases and J lost 4 bases. This CDR3 reads CASSLGGQGVFGYGYTF. The CDR3, as DNA: TGTGCCAGCAGTTTGGGAGGACAGGGGGTCTTTGGCTATGGCTACACCTTC.

The chain recombines TRBV13 with TRBJ2-3; a possible D gene is TRBD2 (7 bases). With 7 bases removed from V and 9 bases from J, the gap between germline ends came to 20 bases. This CDR3 contains 14 residues. Per the germline V gene, CDR1 is PRHDT and CDR2 is FYEKMQ (reference sequence). The DNA for the CDR3 is TGTGCCAGCACCGAAAGAGGGGGGCGGGGGACGCAGTATTTT. Its translation: CASTERGGRGTQYF.

The chain recombines TRBV28 with TRBJ1-1, with D unclear. The CDR3 sequence is 14 residues long. Trimming took off 7 bases at V and 1 base at J, with 13 bases between the two ends. CDR1 is MDHEN, CDR2 SYDVKM, per germline. In DNA, the CDR3 is TGTGCCAGCACCCTGTGGAGCGGGAACACTGAAGCTTTCTTT. Its protein is CASTLWSGNTEAFF.

J is TRBJ1-2 and V is TRBV6-5; 9 nucleotides align to TRBD1. The CDR3 covers 14 residues. The V and J ends lost 6 bases and 2 bases, in that order; junction bases with no gene match: 4. The germline V gene encodes CDR1 MNHEY and CDR2 SVGAGI. CDR3 in amino acids: CASSRDRVNYGYTF. Written as DNA, the CDR3 is TGTGCCAGCAGCCGGGACAGGGTAAACTATGGCTACACCTTC.

The chain uses TRBV11-3 and TRBJ2-5; tentatively, D is TRBD1 (6 bases). The germline V gene encodes CDR1 SGHNT and CDR2 YENEEA. Trimming stripped 5 bases from V and 2 bases from J, with 15 bases between. The CDR3 spans 15 residues. Written as DNA, the CDR3 is TGTGCCAGCAGCCCCCGGGATGGACAGCAAGAGACCCAGTACTTC. This gives the protein CASSPRDGQQETQYF.

This rearrangement joins TRBV5-1 to TRBJ2-1, with TRBD1 matching over 8 bases. The V gene end was trimmed by 0 bases and the J gene end by 6 bases; junction bases not matched to a gene: 2. The CDR3 loop spans 14 amino acids. The germline V gene encodes CDR1 SGHRS and CDR2 YFSETQ. The CDR3 loop reads CASSLDTGGNEQFF. The CDR3 nucleotides read TGCGCCAGCAGCTTGGACACAGGGGGCAATGAGCAGTTCTTC.

The sample holds one count of this clone. V gene TRBV10-3 combines with J gene TRBJ2-7; 9 bases match TRBD2. Trimming cost V 10 bases and J 2 bases; bases outside gene matches: 12. Germline loops: CDR1 ENHRY, CDR2 SYGVKD. CDR3 length equals 15 residues. CDR3 sequence: CANPQRAGGTYEQYF. CDR3 in DNA: TGTGCCAACCCCCAACGCGCGGGAGGGACCTACGAGCAGTACTTC.

The chain employs TRBV5-1 and TRBJ2-2; 7 bases match TRBD2. The V segment lost 7 bases and the J segment 0 bases; nucleotides outside the gene matches: 6. The CDR3 has 15 residues. The V gene's germline CDR1 is SGHRS and CDR2 YFSETQ. CDR3 bases: TGCGCCAGCTCCCGGGGGGATTCGAACACCGGGGAGCTGTTTTTT. Amino acid sequence: CASSRGDSNTGELFF.

The V and J genes are TRBV9 and TRBJ1-3, with D unclear. The CDR3 length is 18 residues. The germline gives CDR1 SGDLS, CDR2 YYNGEE. The V end lost 0 bases, the J end lost 2 bases, and 18 bases lay between the germline ends. The CDR3 protein is CASSVEPPTIGTGNTIYF. CDR3 nucleotides: TGTGCCAGCAGCGTAGAACCTCCGACAATTGGTACTGGAAACACCATATATTTT.

The genes are TRBV2 and TRBJ1-5, with a possible D match to TRBD1 (5 bases). This CDR3 contains 16 residues. The V gene lost 2 bases and the J gene lost 0 bases, with 11 bases spanning the gap. CDR1 is SNHLY, CDR2 FYNNEI, per germline. The CDR3 region has the DNA TGTGCCAGCAGTGAAAGACAGACTTATAGCAATCAGCCCCAGCATTTT. It codes for CASSERQTYSNQPQHF. The full variable domain, with the rest looked up from reference TRBV2 and TRBJ1-5, is EPEVTQTPSHQVTQMGQEVILRCVPISNHLYFYWYRQILGQKVEFLVSFYNNEISEKSEIFDDQFSVERPDGSNFTLKIRSTKLEDSAMYFCASSERQTYSNQPQHFGDGTRLSIL.

The chain recombines TRBV23-1 with TRBJ2-7; TRBD1 matches at 10 bases. TRBV23-1 counts as an open reading frame of uncertain function. This CDR3 comprises 15 residues. With V trimmed by 4 bases and J by 4 bases, 7 bases remained unmatched. The CDR3 here is CASSPPGQGEYEQYF. The CDR3 DNA is TGCGCCAGCAGTCCTCCCGGACAGGGGGAGTACGAGCAGTACTTC.

The CDR3 DNA sequence: TGTGCCAGCAGCTTAGGGGGGGACACCGGGGAGCTGTTTTTT. Translated, it gives CASSLGGDTGELFF. This chain links TRBV11-2 with TRBJ2-2, with D possibly matching TRBD2 (6 bases). Trimming removed 1 base from V and 3 bases from J, with 6 bases in between. CDR1 is SGHAT and CDR2 is FQNNGV in the germline V gene. This CDR3 region has 14 residues. The complete variable domain, with remaining parts taken from reference TRBV11-2 and TRBJ2-2, reads EAGVAQSPRYKIIEKRQSVAFWCNPISGHATLYWYQQILGQGPKLLIQFQNNGVVDDSQLPKDRFSAERLKGVDSTLKIQPAKLEDSAVYLCASSLGGDTGELFFGEGSRLTVL.

The chain carries TRBV27 and TRBJ1-1, with TRBD1 identical over 7 bases. V lost 5 bases to trimming and J lost 2 bases; unmatched junction nucleotides: 8. Germline V gene lookup returns CDR1 MNHEY and CDR2 SMNVEV (reference sequence). There are 15 residues in the CDR3. The CDR3 protein is CASSTPTGVNTEAFF. The CDR3 nucleotides read TGTGCCAGCAGTACCCCAACAGGGGTTAACACTGAAGCTTTCTTT.

V usage is TRBV27 and J usage is TRBJ2-3; 10 bases agree with TRBD2. Germline CDR1 reads MNHEY; CDR2 reads SMNVEV (reference sequence). V dropped 3 bases and J dropped 3; count of bases not matched to a gene: 6. This CDR3 has 16 residues. CDR3 loop: CASSLGLAYRTDTQYF. CDR3 bases: TGTGCCAGCAGTTTGGGACTAGCGTATCGTACAGATACGCAGTATTTT.

The gene calls are TRBV6-5 and TRBJ2-1; D may be TRBD1 (5 bases). The CDR3 is 15 residues long. Germline V gene sequence: CDR1 MNHEY, CDR2 SVGAGI. Deletions cut 4 bases from V and 0 bases from J, with 10 bases between. CDR3 sequence (DNA): TGTGCCAGCAGTTGGCTGGGGCCCTCCTACAATGAGCAGTTCTTC. Translation gives CASSWLGPSYNEQFF.

This chain joins TRBV14 and TRBJ2-2, with D perhaps matching TRBD1 (5 bases). CDR1 and CDR2 (germline): SGHDN, FVKESK. The germline V and J ends were trimmed by 3 bases and 4 bases, with 12 bases remaining between them. The CDR3 is 15 amino acids. The CDR3 coding sequence is TGTGCCAGCAGCCAGGGGCAGAGTCTCACCGGGGAGCTGTTTTTT. Protein: CASSQGQSLTGELFF.

The rearrangement joins TRBV4-3 to TRBJ2-3, with 9 nucleotides matching TRBD1. The CDR3 length is 17 residues. The ends lost 0 bases at V and 6 bases at J; junction bases unmatched: 10. Germline V gives CDR1 LGHNA, CDR2 YSLEER. CDR3 nucleotides: TGCGCCAGCAGCCAAGACCTCGACAGGGGGTCCGGCGATACGCAGTATTTT. It yields the protein CASSQDLDRGSGDTQYF.

CDR3 residues: CASSVGPYNEQFF. The CDR3 DNA reads as TGTGCCAGCAGTGTGGGGCCGTATAATGAGCAGTTCTTC. This chain uses TRBV6-1 with TRBJ2-1, with a possible D match to TRBD1 (5 bases). This CDR3 spans 13 amino acids. Trimming shortened V by 4 bases and J by 7 bases, and 11 bases separated the two germline ends. Germline CDR1 is MNHNS and CDR2 is SASEGT.

The rearrangement links TRBV30 to TRBJ2-5, with TRBD1 identical over 8 bases. This CDR3 is 15 amino acids long. Germline V CDR1 and CDR2: GTSNPN, SVGIG (reference sequence). J lost 4 bases, V lost 3 bases, and 10 bases had no gene match. CDR3 in amino acids: CAWRLGTGVRETQYF. DNA for the CDR3: TGTGCCTGGAGGTTGGGGACAGGCGTTCGAGAGACCCAGTACTTC.

This chain connects TRBV18 to TRBJ1-1, with D possibly TRBD1 on 6 matching bases. V lost 1 base and J 4 bases, leaving 16 bases between the germline ends. Looked up from germline, CDR1 is KGHSH and CDR2 is LQKENI. CDR3 length equals 16 residues. The CDR3 loop is CASSPRSTGWTTEAFF. The CDR3 nucleotides read TGTGCCAGCTCACCACGCTCTACAGGGTGGACCACTGAAGCTTTCTTT.

The chain recombines TRBV4-1 with TRBJ2-5, with 10 bases lining up with TRBD2. This CDR3 contains 19 residues. The germline V gene has CDR1 MGHRA and CDR2 YSYEKL. Unmatched junction bases numbered 12, after V lost 0 bases and J lost 2 bases. The CDR3 loop reads CASSQETSGVTAPQETQYF. The CDR3 nucleotides read TGCGCCAGCAGCCAAGAAACTAGCGGGGTGACCGCCCCACAAGAGACCCAGTACTTC.

The rearrangement joins TRBV28 to TRBJ2-4; TRBD1 agrees at 8 bases. The CDR3 covers 14 residues. Trimming at V came to 7 bases and at J to 5 bases, leaving 7 bases not matched to a gene. Germline values: CDR1 MDHEN, CDR2 SYDVKM. As DNA, the CDR3 is TGTGCCAGCAATAACAGGGGGTATCAAAACATTCAGTACTTC. As protein: CASNNRGYQNIQYF.

The chain employs TRBV30 and TRBJ1-3; D remains unclear. CDR3 length equals 14 residues. V lost 6 bases to trimming and J lost 0 bases, with 12 bases between them. Looked up from germline, CDR1 is GTSNPN and CDR2 is SVGIG (reference sequence). The CDR3 reads CACIQISSGNTIYF. For the CDR3, the DNA is TGTGCCTGCATACAAATCAGCTCTGGAAACACCATATATTTT.

V usage is TRBV15 and J usage is TRBJ1-1, with 7 bases aligning to TRBD1. There are 17 residues in the CDR3. Trimming took 0 bases from V and 2 from J; bases not matched to a gene: 9. In germline, CDR1 is LNHNV, CDR2 YYDKDF (reference sequence). The CDR3 loop reads CATSRDQRQGPNTEAFF. The CDR3 region has the DNA TGTGCCACCAGCAGAGATCAGAGACAGGGCCCAAACACTGAAGCTTTCTTT.